This TCR beta chain is from a study of T cell responses to AZD1222 COVID-19 vaccine. On the study more broadly: Doses given second, at about 4 or about 12 weeks, were pooled. Study results and caveats: Donors were chiefly white British, with a greater number of females, and clonal diversity was perhaps underestimated. There were repertoire samples only from the period after the peak T cell response.

Germline loops: CDR1 LNHDA, CDR2 SQIVND (reference sequence). The CDR3 length is 14 residues. V was pared by 3 bases and J by 0 bases, with 8 bases between. The table came from immunoSEQ multiplex PCR; TCRdb's copy has only in-frame clones and leaves some out. The sample has approximately 110,000 clones; about 90% are singletons. With regard to this clone: The antigen is not known.

The source was peripheral blood, collected on day 0 of AZD1222 vaccination. The clonotype was recovered from an adult in good health. The genes are TRBV19 and TRBJ2-5; tentative D call: TRBD1 (6 bases). CDR3 sequence reads: CASSIGGDQETQYF. The CDR3 nucleotides are TGTGCCAGTAGTATTGGGGGCGACCAAGAGACCCAGTACTTC.